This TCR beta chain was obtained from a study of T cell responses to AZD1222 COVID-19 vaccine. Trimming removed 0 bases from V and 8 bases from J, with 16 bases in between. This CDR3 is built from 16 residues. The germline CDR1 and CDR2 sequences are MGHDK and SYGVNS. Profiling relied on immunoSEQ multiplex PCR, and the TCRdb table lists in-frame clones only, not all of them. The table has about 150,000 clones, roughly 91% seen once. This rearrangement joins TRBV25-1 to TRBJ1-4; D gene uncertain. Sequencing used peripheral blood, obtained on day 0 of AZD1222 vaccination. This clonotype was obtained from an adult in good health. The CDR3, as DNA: TGTGCCAGCAGTGAATATAGTAAAGGCCCGGGGGAAAAACTGTTTTTT. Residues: CASSEYSKGPGEKLFF.